A single sample is the source of the 32 T cell receptor beta chains below, sequenced in a study of OX40 agonist ivuxolimab in advanced cancers. Libraries were built with the immunoSEQ multiplex PCR assay. TCRdb took this table from immuneACCESS and kept in-frame rearrangements with V and J called. Such tables lack part of the clones; where checked against another copy, unresolved V genes explain under half of the gap, and the rest is unexplained. Present in this sample are 55,000 to 75,000 clones, about 82% of which were seen just once. The ten largest clones add up to roughly 11% of the sample. Here the sequenced sample was CD4+ or CD8+ T cells sorted from blood, taken in a trial of the OX40 agonist ivuxolimab. Receptor source: an adult with an advanced solid tumor such as melanoma, head and neck, liver or kidney cancer.

V usage is TRBV5-1 and J usage is TRBJ2-5; TRBD1 might be the D (6 bases). The closer fit of TRBJ2-7 to the DNA end suggests the J call may be wrong. From germline, CDR1 is SGHRS and CDR2 YFSETQ. The CDR3 is made up of 14 amino acids. The DNA of the CDR3 is TGCGCCAGCAGCTTGGGGCAGGGGAACGGCGAGCAGTACTTC. This codes for CASSLGQGNGEQYF.

The genes are TRBV4-1 and TRBJ1-4, with D perhaps matching TRBD1 (5 bases). This CDR3 has 18 residues. CDR1 and CDR2 from the germline V gene are MGHRA and YSYEKL. The ends were cut back, 1 base at V and 8 bases at J, with 23 bases in the middle. Written as DNA, the CDR3 is TGCGCCAGCAGCCAAGCCGGGGGAGTGACTCACGACGGGGAAAAACTGTTTTTT. It is translated as CASSQAGGVTHDGEKLFF.

The gene calls are TRBV5-8 and TRBJ1-5; TRBD1 matches 7 bases. V was clipped by 1 base and J by 0 bases; unmatched bases: 7. Germline-derived CDR1 and CDR2 are SGHTS and YDEGEE. This CDR3 comprises 17 residues. CDR3 sequence (DNA): TGTGCCAGCAGCTTGTGGCAGGGGGGGAATAGCAATCAGCCCCAGCATTTT. Its translation: CASSLWQGGNSNQPQHF.

This clone was seen once. The chain links TRBV6-6 to TRBJ2-3, with 9 bases identical to TRBD2. The CDR3 has 16 residues. V shed 0 bases, J shed 4 bases, and the junction held 5 bases outside the gene matches. Germline V gene data show CDR1 as MNHNY and CDR2 as SVGAGI (reference sequence). The CDR3 coding sequence is TGTGCCAGCAGTTACTCGGCGGGGGGGCCTCCAGATACGCAGTATTTT. It codes for CASSYSAGGPPDTQYF.

The chain is built from TRBV10-3 and TRBJ2-2; weak D call: TRBD2 (6 bases). The CDR3 has 15 amino acids. Germline loops: CDR1 ENHRY, CDR2 SYGVKD. Trimming removed 6 bases at V and 6 bases at J, with 17 bases between. The CDR3 DNA reads as TGTGCCATCAGAATGGACCTAGGAGGGGCCGGGGAGCTGTTTTTT. Amino acid sequence: CAIRMDLGGAGELFF.

This clone is medium-sized by share. Other DNA sequences in this sample translate to the same CDR3. The chain employs TRBV28 and TRBJ1-4, with a tentative D call TRBD1 (5 bases). Per germline, CDR1 MDHEN and CDR2 SYDVKM. The V and J ends lost 5 bases and 10 bases respectively, with 11 bases between them. The CDR3 is 12 residues long. DNA for the CDR3: TGTGCCAGCAGTCCTCCAAGGGGAAAACTGTTTTTT. Translating it yields CASSPPRGKLFF.

This clone has only a few counts. The chain combines TRBV5-1 with TRBJ1-2, with D unclear. Looked up from germline, CDR1 is SGHRS and CDR2 is YFSETQ. The CDR3 totals 16 residues. Between the trimmed V and J ends, which lost 0 bases and 0 bases, there was a span of 12 bases. The CDR3 nucleotides are TGCGCCAGCAGCTTGGACACCCTGGCACCTAACTATGGCTACACCTTC. Encoded protein: CASSLDTLAPNYGYTF.

This clone was observed a handful of times. The rearrangement joins TRBV9 to TRBJ1-1; 9 positions match TRBD1. The CDR3 length is 16 residues. CDR1 is SGDLS, CDR2 YYNGEE, per germline. Trimming cost V 3 bases and J 4 bases; bases outside gene matches: 10. The CDR3: CASSDGQGKYGTEAFF. CDR3 nucleotides: TGTGCCAGCAGCGATGGACAGGGGAAGTACGGCACTGAAGCTTTCTTT.

The rearrangement uses TRBV21-1 and TRBJ2-7. TRBV21-1 is shown as a pseudogene. This CDR3 is 12 amino acids long. The CDR3 region has the DNA TGTGCCAGCAGCAAAAGGGGGGCCGAGCAGTACTTC. Translation gives CASSKRGAEQYF.

This chain uses TRBV7-2 with TRBJ2-1, with 10 positions matching TRBD2. The V gene's germline CDR1 is SGHTA and CDR2 FQGNSA. The CDR3 is made up of 17 amino acids. J lost 9 bases, V lost 1 base, and 12 bases had no gene match. CDR3 coding DNA: TGTGCCAGCAGCTTAGGAGGTAAGGGACTAGCGATTGGTGAGCAGTTCTTC. Protein product: CASSLGGKGLAIGEQFF.

This clone has a single count. The chain uses TRBV30 and TRBJ2-5; TRBD1 matches 9 bases. Germline trimming cut 7 bases from V and 0 bases from J; bases unmatched to any gene: 6. This CDR3 region has 14 residues. Germline V lookup: CDR1 GTSNPN, CDR2 SVGIG (reference sequence). CDR3 protein: CALAGTGNQETQYF. The CDR3 nucleotides read TGTGCCTTGGCCGGGACAGGGAACCAAGAGACCCAGTACTTC.

This sequence joins TRBV7-9 and TRBJ1-3; D ambiguous. Germline CDR1 is SEHNR and CDR2 is FQNEAQ (reference sequence). V was clipped by 2 bases and J by 3 bases, with 20 bases between them. The CDR3 runs 18 residues. The CDR3 here is CASSLSISAFGGGNTIYF. For the CDR3, the DNA is TGTGCCAGCAGCTTAAGTATTAGCGCTTTCGGCGGTGGAAACACCATATATTTT.

This clone was found many times. The V and J genes are TRBV19 and TRBJ2-7, with 14 bases matching TRBD2. The trim removed 9 bases at V and 11 bases at J, leaving 6 bases unmatched. Germline lookup yields CDR1 LNHDA and CDR2 SQIVND (reference sequence). This CDR3 has 12 amino acids. In nucleotides, the CDR3 is TGTGCCAGCGCCGGGACTAGCGGGAGCAAGTACTTC. This sequence encodes CASAGTSGSKYF.

This clone has more than one count but fewer than ten. J is TRBJ1-6 and V is TRBV7-2, with 7 positions matching TRBD1. CDR1 is SGHTA and CDR2 is FQGNSA in the germline V gene. The CDR3 is 13 amino acids. V gave up 3 bases and J gave up 8 bases; unmatched junction bases: 1. CDR3 loop: CASSFTGDSPLHF. In DNA, the CDR3 is TGTGCCAGCAGCTTCACAGGGGATTCACCCCTCCACTTT.

This clone showed up just a few times. V and J are TRBV27 and TRBJ2-1; 10 positions agree with TRBD2. CDR1 and CDR2 from the germline V gene are MNHEY and SMNVEV (reference sequence). J gave up 3 bases and V 7 bases, and 24 bases lay outside the gene matches. The CDR3 is 21 residues long. CDR3 bases: TGTGCCAGCAAGGGCCCAGCCGGAGGGCTAGCGGGGGACGTCCTCTACAATGAGCAGTTCTTC. This sequence encodes CASKGPAGGLAGDVLYNEQFF.

This clone was detected many times. V gene TRBV2 combines with J gene TRBJ1-5, with D uncertain. CDR1 is SNHLY, CDR2 FYNNEI, per germline. The CDR3 loop spans 13 amino acids. Between the trimmed V and J ends, which lost 5 bases and 5 bases, there was a span of 10 bases. The CDR3 reads CASSPGEDQPQHF. CDR3 nucleotide sequence: TGTGCCAGCAGTCCCGGGGAGGATCAGCCCCAGCATTTT.

The J gene is TRBJ2-1, the V gene TRBV29-1; D remains ambiguous. This CDR3 has 12 amino acids. V lost 7 bases to trimming and J lost 7 bases, with 14 bases between them. Germline-derived CDR1 and CDR2 are SQVTM and ANQGSEA. Here the CDR3 reads CSDHPGLNEQFF. CDR3 sequence (DNA): TGCAGCGACCACCCCGGGTTGAATGAGCAGTTCTTC.

The CDR3 spells CASRRPGGTNEKLFF. The CDR3 DNA reads as TGCGCCAGCAGGCGACCAGGGGGCACTAATGAAAAACTGTTTTTT. The chain employs TRBV5-1 and TRBJ1-4; TRBD1 matches 8 bases. V lost 5 bases and J lost 2; bases outside the gene matches: 5. This CDR3 spans 15 amino acids. Per the germline V gene, CDR1 is SGHRS and CDR2 is YFSETQ.

In DNA form, the CDR3 reads TGTGCCAGCAGCTTAGATCACAGTACAGATACGCAGTATTTT. It specifies CASSLDHSTDTQYF. The chain carries TRBV11-3 and TRBJ2-3; D not certain. V lost 0 bases and J 3 bases, leaving 7 bases between the germline ends. The germline gives CDR1 SGHNT, CDR2 YENEEA. The CDR3 consists of 14 residues.

J is TRBJ1-5 and V is TRBV2; TRBD1 might be the D (6 bases). This CDR3 is 13 amino acids long. V dropped 6 bases and J dropped 4 bases, with 10 bases sitting between them. Germline assignment: CDR1 SNHLY and CDR2 FYNNEI. Here the CDR3 reads CASRRTANQPQHF. DNA of the CDR3: TGTGCCAGCAGAAGGACAGCTAATCAGCCCCAGCATTTT.

V usage is TRBV18 and J usage is TRBJ2-1; 9 bases map to TRBD2. The length of the CDR3 is 16 residues. V shed 2 bases, J shed 7 bases, and the junction held 9 bases outside the gene matches. From germline, CDR1 is KGHSH and CDR2 LQKENI. CDR3 in amino acids: CASSPGGLAGRNEQFF. CDR3 nucleotide sequence: TGTGCCAGCTCACCAGGGGGCCTAGCGGGGAGGAATGAGCAGTTCTTC.

This clone has a single count. The rearrangement uses TRBV5-1 and TRBJ2-3; 13 bases align to TRBD2. This CDR3 comprises 15 residues. Germline assignment: CDR1 SGHRS and CDR2 YFSETQ. Trimming at V came to 2 bases and at J to 6 bases, leaving 3 bases not matched to a gene. The CDR3 here is CASSLGLAGEDTQYF. The DNA for the CDR3 is TGCGCCAGCAGCTTAGGACTAGCGGGAGAGGATACGCAGTATTTT.

This chain connects TRBV7-2 to TRBJ2-5; D remains unclear. V was trimmed by 4 bases and J by 8 bases, leaving 14 bases between them. Germline V gene sequence: CDR1 SGHTA, CDR2 FQGNSA. The CDR3 has 13 residues. The CDR3 DNA is TGTGCCAGCAGCTCCCTCCGGGTCACCACCCAGTACTTC. It is translated as CASSSLRVTTQYF.

This clone was detected only once. The rearrangement links TRBV19 to TRBJ2-1; D may match TRBD1 or TRBD2 (6 bases each). Trimming took 4 bases from V and 6 from J, leaving 22 bases between them. CDR1 and CDR2 (germline): LNHDA, SQIVND (reference sequence). The CDR3 consists of 17 residues. The CDR3: CASSTPQGGLRGNEQFF. DNA for the CDR3: TGTGCCAGTAGTACCCCCCAAGGGGGGCTAAGGGGCAATGAGCAGTTCTTC.

The chain uses TRBV6-5 and TRBJ1-5, with D possibly matching TRBD1 (5 bases). This CDR3 contains 16 residues. Trimming shortened V by 0 bases and J by 8 bases, and 17 bases separated the two germline ends. In germline, CDR1 is MNHEY, CDR2 SVGAGI. CDR3 DNA sequence: TGTGCCAGCAGTTACTCCAGCACAGGCCCTAGGGAGCCCCAGCATTTT. As protein: CASSYSSTGPREPQHF.

The rearrangement joins TRBV19 to TRBJ2-2, with a tentative D call TRBD2 (5 bases). Germline values: CDR1 LNHDA, CDR2 SQIVND (reference sequence). CDR3 length: 14 amino acids. The V end was cut by 6 bases, the J end by 3 bases, with 11 bases between. For the CDR3, the DNA is TGTGCCAGTAGATGGACCGGGGACACCGGGGAGCTGTTTTTT. Amino acid sequence: CASRWTGDTGELFF.

This chain connects TRBV29-1 to TRBJ2-2; 14 bases agree with TRBD2. V was pared by 4 bases and J by 6 bases, with 1 base of the junction left unmatched. This CDR3 has 14 amino acids. Germline values: CDR1 SQVTM, CDR2 ANQGSEA. In DNA, the CDR3 is TGCAGCGTTGGGACTAGCGGGAGGTCCGGGGAGCTGTTTTTT. It yields the protein CSVGTSGRSGELFF.

Only one count was recorded for this clone. The gene calls are TRBV7-2 and TRBJ1-1, with D unresolved. This CDR3 contains 16 residues. V was cut by 5 bases and J by 0 bases, with 16 bases left in between. The V gene's germline CDR1 is SGHTA and CDR2 FQGNSA. The CDR3 coding sequence is TGTGCCAGCAGCGCAGAGGTCGGACGGCTGAACACTGAAGCTTTCTTT. Residues: CASSAEVGRLNTEAFF.

This chain links TRBV5-4 with TRBJ1-5, with TRBD1 as a possible D gene (6 bases). From germline, CDR1 is SGHNT and CDR2 YYREEE (reference sequence). This CDR3 contains 14 residues. Trimming removed 4 bases from V and 0 bases from J, with 8 bases in between. The CDR3 loop reads CASSMDSSNQPQHF. DNA for the CDR3: TGTGCCAGCAGCATGGACAGTAGCAATCAGCCCCAGCATTTT.

This clone was seen a single time. The chain employs TRBV15 and TRBJ2-3; D call uncertain. CDR1 and CDR2 from the germline V gene are LNHNV and YYDKDF (reference sequence). V lost 5 bases to trimming and J lost 0 bases, with 18 bases between them. The CDR3 extends over 17 amino acids. In nucleotides, the CDR3 is TGTGCCACCAGCCCCCGGTCTGGCAGGCAAAGCACAGATACGCAGTATTTT. This codes for CATSPRSGRQSTDTQYF.

The chain recombines TRBV28 with TRBJ2-5; D ambiguous. The V gene lost 4 bases and the J gene lost 4 bases, with 13 bases spanning the gap. This CDR3 is built from 14 residues. Per germline, CDR1 MDHEN and CDR2 SYDVKM. In DNA, the CDR3 is TGTGCCAGCAGTTGGGCCCACGTGGTAGAGACCCAGTACTTC. This gives the protein CASSWAHVVETQYF. The full variable domain, completed using reference TRBV28 and TRBJ2-5, is DVKVTQSSRYLVKRTGEKVFLECVQDMDHENMFWYRQDPGLGLRLIYFSYDVKMKEKGDIPEGYSVSREKKERFSLILESASTNQTSMYLCASSWAHVVETQYFGPGTRLLVL.

This clone was seen only a few times. The chain employs TRBV5-1 and TRBJ2-2; 9 bases map to TRBD1. J lost 7 bases, V lost 1 base, and 11 bases had no gene match. The CDR3 has 17 amino acids. Germline V gene lookup returns CDR1 SGHRS and CDR2 YFSETQ. CDR3 sequence reads: CASSLSTGTGSYGELFF. The DNA for the CDR3 is TGCGCCAGCAGCTTGTCAACCGGGACAGGGTCTTACGGGGAGCTGTTTTTT. The full variable domain, completed using reference TRBV5-1 and TRBJ2-2, is KAGVTQTPRYLIKTRGQQVTLSCSPISGHRSVSWYQQTPGQGLQFLFEYFSETQRNKGNFPGRFSGRQFSNSRSEMNVSTLELGDSALYLCASSLSTGTGSYGELFFGEGSRLTVL.